There are a few counts of the clone carrying this TCR beta chain. This CDR3 comprises 14 residues. The V gene end was trimmed by 7 bases and the J gene end by 2 bases; junction bases not matched to a gene: 8. In germline, CDR1 is SNHLY, CDR2 FYNNEI. Original processing notes: It was from reference gene primer amplification that nucleated cell counts were estimated. The method was immunoSEQ multiplex PCR; TCRdb's version includes in-frame clones alone and lacks a portion of them. D and trimming were read from the DNA, whereas the V and J calls and clone size are those reported in that table. The sample has over 20,000 clones; roughly 90% are singletons. This entry comes from a study of blood T cell repertoires in COVID-19. The overall study: In each case, the material was cDNA or gDNA derived from T cells, B-cell-depleted T cells, or PBMCs.

The receptor was derived from a human donor in a cohort sampled during active COVID-19. Material: peripheral blood. The chain links TRBV2 to TRBJ2-7; the match to TRBD1 covers 7 bases. CDR3 region: CASIFDRVAYEQYF. DNA of the CDR3: TGTGCCAGCATTTTCGACAGGGTAGCCTACGAGCAGTACTTC.